This TCR beta chain stems from a study of cytomegalovirus exposure and HLA in healthy donors. Germline assignment: CDR1 MNHEY and CDR2 SVGAGI. The CDR3 totals 15 residues. Trimming cost V 2 bases and J 5 bases, with 15 bases left between them. Primers included in the PCR were 60 Vbeta and 13 Jbeta primers. TCRdb's copy holds only in-frame clones and misses some; the assay was immunoSEQ multiplex PCR. The table records around 150,000 clones, less than 85% of them present only once. This clone was picked up many times. V gene TRBV6-5 combines with J gene TRBJ1-2; D call uncertain. The sample comprised PBMCs. This clonotype originated in a man aged 35-49 years in good health and CMV-seronegative. The chain's CDR3 is CASSYEEEGRYGYTF. CDR3 DNA: TGTGCCAGCAGTTACGAAGAGGAGGGCCGGTATGGCTACACCTTC.